These 4 T cell receptor beta chains were sequenced from one sample in a study of T cell responses to AZD1222 COVID-19 vaccine. The table came from immunoSEQ multiplex PCR; TCRdb's copy has only in-frame clones and leaves some out. The sample contains some 130,000 clones, roughly 93% of which appear only once. The sample here was peripheral blood, taken on day 0 of AZD1222 vaccination. Receptors were obtained from an adult in good health.

The genes are TRBV4-1 and TRBJ1-2; perhaps TRBD1 as D (5 bases). This CDR3 is 14 amino acids long. Germline CDR1 and CDR2: MGHRA and YSYEKL. V lost 4 bases and J 8 bases, leaving 17 bases between the germline ends. The CDR3 loop reads CASSPPDRDGGYTF. CDR3 coding DNA: TGCGCCAGCAGCCCTCCGGATAGGGACGGGGGCTACACCTTC.

This clone is a singleton in its sample. This rearrangement joins TRBV13 to TRBJ2-4; tentative D call: TRBD1 (5 bases). V was clipped by 4 bases and J by 5 bases, with 12 bases between them. The germline gives CDR1 PRHDT, CDR2 FYEKMQ (reference sequence). This CDR3 has 14 amino acids. Here the CDR3 DNA reads TGTGCCAGCAGCTCACCTCAGGGTCAAAACATTCAGTACTTC. Translated: CASSSPQGQNIQYF.

This clone was picked up one time. The chain links TRBV4-1 to TRBJ1-2; tentative D call: TRBD1 (5 bases). The germline V and J ends were trimmed by 4 bases and 0 bases, with 12 bases remaining between them. From germline, CDR1 is MGHRA and CDR2 YSYEKL. CDR3 size: 15 residues. In nucleotides, the CDR3 is TGCGCCAGCAGCCTCAGGGATCGAGCTAACTATGGCTACACCTTC. This translates into CASSLRDRANYGYTF.

In its sample, this clone was seen once. The J gene is TRBJ2-7, the V gene TRBV5-4; D gene ambiguous. The CDR3 runs 12 residues. The V end was cut by 0 bases, the J end by 7 bases, with 8 bases between. Germline loops: CDR1 SGHNT, CDR2 YYREEE (reference sequence). The CDR3 nucleotides read TGTGCCAGCAGCTTGGCCGGCGCAGAGCAGTACTTC. This translates into CASSLAGAEQYF.